This T cell receptor (beta chain) was found in a study of PD-L1 blockade in urothelial cancer. Generated by immunoSEQ multiplex PCR, the TCRdb table keeps only in-frame clones and is missing some. The table lists roughly 51,000 clones, 79% of them singletons, with 10% in the top ten. Time point noted: pretreatment peripheral blood. Germline V gene data show CDR1 as SGHRS and CDR2 as YFSETQ. Deletions cut 5 bases from V and 4 bases from J, with 17 bases between. This CDR3 comprises 15 residues. This clone was detected once. The chain is built from TRBV5-1 and TRBJ2-3; maybe TRBD1 (6 bases). Specimen: PBMCs, collected around atezolizumab (anti-PD-L1) treatment. This receptor was obtained from a man between 65 and 79 years old with urothelial cancer. CDR3 residues: CASRTGGLVSDTQYF. CDR3 DNA: TGCGCCAGCAGGACAGGCGGGTTGGTTTCAGATACGCAGTATTTT.